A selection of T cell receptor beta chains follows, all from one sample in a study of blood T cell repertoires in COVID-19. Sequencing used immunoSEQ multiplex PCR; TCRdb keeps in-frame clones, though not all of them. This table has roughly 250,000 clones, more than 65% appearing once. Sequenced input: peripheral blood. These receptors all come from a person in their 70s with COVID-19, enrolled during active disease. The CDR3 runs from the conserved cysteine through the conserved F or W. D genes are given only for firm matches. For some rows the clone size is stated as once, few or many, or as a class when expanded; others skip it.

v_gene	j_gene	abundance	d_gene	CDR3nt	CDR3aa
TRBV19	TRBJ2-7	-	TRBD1	TGTGCCAGTAGATTGAGACAGGGTACCTACGAGCAGTACTTC	CASRLRQGTYEQYF
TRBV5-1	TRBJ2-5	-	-	TGCGCCAGCAGCTTGGATAGCGGTGTAGGAGAGACCCAGTACTTC	CASSLDSGVGETQYF
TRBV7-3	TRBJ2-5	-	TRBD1	TGTGCCAGCAGCAGACAGGGGTTAATAGGAGAGACCCAGTACTTC	CASSRQGLIGETQYF
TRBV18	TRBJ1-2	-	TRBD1	TGTGCCAGCTCACCAGGACAGGGGGTTAACTATGGCTACACCTTC	CASSPGQGVNYGYTF
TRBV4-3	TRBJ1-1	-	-	TGCGCCAGCAGCCGGACAGCGAACACTGAAGCTTTCTTT	CASSRTANTEAFF
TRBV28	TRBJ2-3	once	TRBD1	TGTGCCAGCAGCCAACAGGGGCCTAGCACAGATACGCAGTATTTT	CASSQQGPSTDTQYF
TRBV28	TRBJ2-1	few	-	TGTGCCAGCAGTACATATCGACGTGGAGGACGGATCAATGAGCAGTTCTTC	CASSTYRRGGRINEQFF
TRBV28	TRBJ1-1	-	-	TGTGCCAGCAGTTCACGGACAGTTAGCACTGAAGCTTTCTTT	CASSSRTVSTEAFF
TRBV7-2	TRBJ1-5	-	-	TGTGCCAGCAGCCTTAAGGTGCGGGGTTGGCCCCAGCATTTT	CASSLKVRGWPQHF
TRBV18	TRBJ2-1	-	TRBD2	TGTGCCAGCTCACCTAGCGGGAGGGAGAAGTTCTTC	CASSPSGREKFF
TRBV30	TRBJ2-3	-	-	TGTGCCTGGAGTGGGGCATCCGATACGCAGTATTTT	CAWSGASDTQYF
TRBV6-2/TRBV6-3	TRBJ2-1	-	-	TGTGCCAGCAGTTACCGAAGCACCTACAATGAGCAGTTCTTC	CASSYRSTYNEQFF
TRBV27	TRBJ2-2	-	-	TGTGCCAGCAGTCTCCTTCCCGGGGAGCTGTTTTTT	CASSLLPGELFF
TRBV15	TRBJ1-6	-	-	TGTGCCACCAGCAACTCCCGGACTTATAATTCACCCCTCCACTTT	CATSNSRTYNSPLHF
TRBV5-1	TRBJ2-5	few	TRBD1	TGCGCCAGCAGCCCTACAGGGGATTTTCGAGAGACCCAGTACTTC	CASSPTGDFRETQYF
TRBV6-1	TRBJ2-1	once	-	TGTGCCAGCAGTGAACTAGCGTTCAATGAGCAGTTCTTC	CASSELAFNEQFF
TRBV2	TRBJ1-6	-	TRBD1	TGTGCCAGCATCCCGACAGGGGGTTCACCCCTCCACTTT	CASIPTGGSPLHF
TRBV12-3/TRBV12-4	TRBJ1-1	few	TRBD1	TGTGCCAGCAATAACAGGGGATGGGGATTGGCTTTCTTT	CASNNRGWGLAFF
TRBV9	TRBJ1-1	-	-	TGTGCCAGCAGCGTAGCTACTAGGGGGACTGAAGCTTTCTTT	CASSVATRGTEAFF
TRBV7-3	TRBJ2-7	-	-	TGTGCCAGCAGCCCCCGCGTAAATTCGGACGAGCAGTACTTC	CASSPRVNSDEQYF
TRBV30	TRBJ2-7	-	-	TGTGCCTGGAGTGTCCGGGGTGCGTACGAGCAGTACTTC	CAWSVRGAYEQYF
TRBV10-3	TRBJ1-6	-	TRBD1	TGTGCCATCAAGCAGGGGGGTAATTCACCCCTCCACTTT	CAIKQGGNSPLHF
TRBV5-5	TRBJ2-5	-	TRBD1	TGTGCCAGCAGCTCACCCAGGGGGACAGAGACCCAGTACTTC	CASSSPRGTETQYF
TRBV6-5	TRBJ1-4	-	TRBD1	TGTGCCAGCAGGGACAGGGAATCAACTAATGAAAAACTGTTTTTT	CASRDRESTNEKLFF
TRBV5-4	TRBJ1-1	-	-	TGTGCCAGCAGCTTGGTAGGCGGGGGGTACACTGAAGCTTTCTTT	CASSLVGGGYTEAFF
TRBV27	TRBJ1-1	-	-	TGTGCCAGCAGTTTATTCGGGGGGCCTCGGACTGAAGCTTTCTTT	CASSLFGGPRTEAFF
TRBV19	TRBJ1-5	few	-	TGTGCCAGTAGCGAAATACTTACTAGCAATCAGCCCCAGCATTTT	CASSEILTSNQPQHF
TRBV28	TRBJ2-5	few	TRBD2	TGTGCCAGCCAACGCCCGGGACTAGCGGGGGGGAGGGAGACCCAGTACTTC	CASQRPGLAGGRETQYF
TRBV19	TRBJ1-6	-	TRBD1	TGTGCCAGTAGTTCTAAACAGGGGGCTGATAATTCACCCCTCCACTTT	CASSSKQGADNSPLHF
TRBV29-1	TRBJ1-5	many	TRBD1	TGCAGCGTTGGGACAGGGGGGAGGCGACAGCCCCAGCATTTT	CSVGTGGRRQPQHF
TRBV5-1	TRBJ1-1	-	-	TGCGCCAGCAGCAGTATCATAGGCAGGGCCGTCTATCCGGGTAACACTGAAGCTTTCTTT	CASSSIIGRAVYPGNTEAFF
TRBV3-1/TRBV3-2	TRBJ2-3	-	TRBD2	TGTGCCAGCAGCCAAGGACTAGCGGGACTTGCAGATACGCAGTATTTT	CASSQGLAGLADTQYF